These 27 T cell receptor beta chains were sequenced from one sample in a study of blood T cells in healthy people across ages. A second PCR of roughly 6 to 12 cycles used a sample-barcoded 5' primer and a J-beta primer mix. Via MiXCR, TCRdb re-called the 5' RACE reads, giving one row per CDR3 protein. The sample records 1,500,000 or so distinct CDR3 sequences, 35% to 45% being singletons. The sample consisted of blood. All receptors derive from a woman aged 18-29 years in good health.

This clonotype was detected only a few times. The chain combines TRBV20-1 with TRBJ2-5; D gene uncertain. CDR3 length: 13 residues. Between the trimmed V and J ends, which lost 6 bases and 11 bases, there was a span of 22 bases. Germline values: CDR1 DFQATT, CDR2 SNEGSKA (reference sequence). This CDR3 reads CSAQQSTYNEQYF. The DNA of the CDR3 is TGCAGTGCACAGCAGAGCACCTACAATGAGCAGTACTTC.

This clonotype appeared once. This chain joins TRBV27 and TRBJ1-4; TRBD1 agrees at 7 bases. The CDR3 is 15 amino acids. CDR1 is MNHEY, CDR2 SMNVEV, per germline (reference sequence). V gave up 7 bases and J gave up 5 bases; unmatched junction bases: 10. The CDR3 is CASTRDRAGNEKLFF. The CDR3, as DNA: TGTGCCAGCACACGAGACAGGGCAGGAAATGAAAAACTGTTTTTT.

CDR3 protein: CASSNSEGPSYNEQFF. CDR3 DNA sequence: TGTGCCAGCAGCAATAGCGAGGGGCCATCCTACAATGAGCAGTTCTTC. The chain has TRBV7-9 and TRBJ2-1; D is tentatively TRBD1 or TRBD2 (5 bases each). V dropped 5 bases and J dropped 1 base, with 15 bases sitting between them. The CDR3 is 16 amino acids. Germline values: CDR1 SEHNR, CDR2 FQNEAQ (reference sequence).

This chain joins TRBV10-3 and TRBJ1-2, with D unclear. The CDR3 is made up of 13 amino acids. Per germline, CDR1 ENHRY and CDR2 SYGVKD. Trimming stripped 8 bases from V and 5 bases from J, with 15 bases between. This CDR3 reads CAIPDTGGYGYTF. The CDR3 DNA follows: TGTGCCATCCCCGACACCGGCGGGTATGGCTACACCTTC.

The DNA for the CDR3 is TGTGCCAGCAGCCCTTCTGGGGTGGAGACCCAGTACTTC. Translated, it gives CASSPSGVETQYF. The chain employs TRBV12-3 or TRBV12-4 and TRBJ2-5; D not resolved. V lost 6 bases and J 5 bases, leaving 13 bases between the germline ends. This CDR3 comprises 13 residues.

This chain uses TRBV28 with TRBJ2-5, with D tentatively TRBD1 (5 bases). Germline lookup yields CDR1 MDHEN and CDR2 SYDVKM. CDR3 length equals 14 residues. V lost 3 bases and J 1 base, leaving 9 bases between the germline ends. The CDR3 sequence: CASSLWGPQETQYF. CDR3 DNA sequence: TGTGCCAGCAGTTTGTGGGGCCCCCAAGAGACCCAGTACTTC.

The V and J genes are TRBV9 and TRBJ2-5, with 7 positions matching TRBD1. V dropped 0 bases and J dropped 2; count of bases not matched to a gene: 4. Germline assignment: CDR1 SGDLS and CDR2 YYNGEE. The CDR3 loop spans 15 amino acids. The CDR3 loop is CASSVVWDRQETQYF. The CDR3 DNA reads as TGTGCCAGCAGCGTAGTTTGGGACAGACAAGAGACCCAGTACTTC.

This clonotype was seen ten or more times. The rearrangement uses TRBV20-1 and TRBJ1-5; no clear D gene. V dropped 0 bases and J dropped 1 base, with 7 bases sitting between them. This CDR3 region has 14 residues. Germline-derived CDR1 and CDR2 are DFQATT and SNEGSKA (reference sequence). The CDR3 DNA follows: TGCAGTGCTAGAGATTACAGAAGCAATCAGCCCCAGCATTTT. Translation gives CSARDYRSNQPQHF.

The genes are TRBV29-1 and TRBJ2-7; TRBD1 matches at 9 bases. The germline V gene has CDR1 SQVTM and CDR2 ANQGSEA. V shed 4 bases and J 0 bases; nucleotides not matched to a gene: 4. There are 14 residues in the CDR3. CDR3 amino acids: CSVVGQGTSYEQYF. In nucleotides, the CDR3 is TGCAGCGTTGTAGGACAGGGGACCTCCTACGAGCAGTACTTC.

This clonotype was observed a few times. The genes are TRBV28 and TRBJ1-2; 9 bases align to TRBD1. The length of the CDR3 is 14 residues. V lost 5 bases to trimming and J lost 2 bases; unmatched junction nucleotides: 3. The germline CDR1 and CDR2 sequences are MDHEN and SYDVKM. The CDR3 protein is CASSHRGQNYGYTF. The DNA of the CDR3 is TGTGCCAGCAGTCACAGGGGGCAGAACTATGGCTACACCTTC.

The V call is TRBV28, the J call TRBJ2-1; tentatively, D is TRBD2 (5 bases). Trimming left V 2 bases short and J 5 bases short, with 16 bases between. CDR1 and CDR2 from the germline V gene are MDHEN and SYDVKM. CDR3 length equals 16 residues. The CDR3 sequence is CASSLEAGPLHNEQFF. CDR3 bases: TGTGCCAGCAGTTTAGAGGCGGGCCCTCTACACAATGAGCAGTTCTTC.

This clonotype was detected only a few times. The V and J genes are TRBV29-1 and TRBJ2-2, with D perhaps TRBD2 (5 bases). Germline lookup yields CDR1 SQVTM and CDR2 ANQGSEA. There are 13 residues in the CDR3. The V end was cut by 6 bases, the J end by 10 bases, with 18 bases between. This CDR3 reads CSVAPGLSAELFF. DNA for the CDR3: TGCAGCGTGGCCCCGGGGTTGTCCGCGGAGCTGTTTTTT.

In this sample, this clonotype turned up once. The genes are TRBV5-1 and TRBJ2-1, with TRBD2 identical over 7 bases. Germline V CDR1 and CDR2: SGHRS, YFSETQ. The CDR3 is 21 residues long. V trimming: 3 bases; J trimming: 1 base; junction bases outside the gene matches: 22. The CDR3 DNA follows: TGCGCCAGCAGCTCCGGTGACGGGACTAACGGGGGTCTAGGTTCCTACAATGAGCAGTTCTTC. The encoded protein is CASSSGDGTNGGLGSYNEQFF.

The chain couples TRBV20-1 to TRBJ2-1; no clear D. The end of the DNA aligns better with TRBJ2-7, so the J call may be wrong. CDR3 size: 13 residues. Germline V gene lookup returns CDR1 DFQATT and CDR2 SNEGSKA (reference sequence). The CDR3 protein is CSARFSAYNEQYF. DNA for the CDR3: TGCAGTGCTAGGTTCAGCGCGTACAATGAGCAGTACTTC.

J is TRBJ2-1 and V is TRBV27; 14 bases map to TRBD2. The CDR3 has 14 residues. Germline CDR1 is MNHEY and CDR2 is SMNVEV (reference sequence). V gave up 7 bases and J gave up 9 bases; unmatched junction bases: 5. The CDR3: CASKFGTSGSEQFF. The CDR3 nucleotides are TGTGCCAGCAAATTCGGGACTAGCGGGAGTGAGCAGTTCTTC.

The table lists this clonotype with a few counts. The chain links TRBV29-1 to TRBJ2-3; TRBD2 matches at 7 bases. V trimming: 6 bases; J trimming: 4 bases; junction bases outside the gene matches: 7. The CDR3 spans 13 residues. Germline CDR1 SQVTM, CDR2 ANQGSEA. The CDR3 is CSVDTRGADTQYF. Here the CDR3 DNA reads TGCAGCGTCGATACCCGGGGGGCAGATACGCAGTATTTT.

The rearrangement joins TRBV27 to TRBJ2-2; D might be TRBD1 or TRBD2, each matching 6 bases. V lost 6 bases to trimming and J lost 4 bases, with 12 bases between them. This CDR3 has 14 residues. Germline-derived CDR1 and CDR2 are MNHEY and SMNVEV (reference sequence). The DNA of the CDR3 is TGTGCCAGCAGCGGGGGCGCGTCCACCGGGGAGCTGTTTTTT. It codes for CASSGGASTGELFF.

This clonotype showed up many times. V is TRBV20-1 and J is TRBJ2-4, with D unclear. CDR1 is DFQATT and CDR2 is SNEGSKA in the germline V gene (reference sequence). V lost 2 bases and J 8 bases, leaving 13 bases between the germline ends. The CDR3 contains 13 residues. The CDR3, as DNA: TGCAGTGCTAGAAGGGATTCCTACGACATTCAGTACTTC. This encodes CSARRDSYDIQYF.

Only a few counts were recorded for this clonotype. The gene calls are TRBV7-9 and TRBJ1-6; D remains ambiguous. This CDR3 contains 14 residues. Trimming shortened V by 8 bases and J by 7 bases, and 15 bases separated the two germline ends. CDR1 is SEHNR and CDR2 is FQNEAQ in the germline V gene (reference sequence). The CDR3 sequence is CASAGYRPNSPLHF. The DNA of the CDR3 is TGTGCCAGCGCCGGGTACAGACCAAATTCACCCCTCCACTTT.

This clonotype showed up just a few times. V gene TRBV5-1 combines with J gene TRBJ1-2, with 7 bases lining up with TRBD1. The CDR3 spans 15 residues. Germline V gene lookup returns CDR1 SGHRS and CDR2 YFSETQ. The V gene end was trimmed by 3 bases and the J gene end by 4 bases; junction bases not matched to a gene: 9. CDR3 region: CASSSFDREAYGYTF. The CDR3 bases are TGCGCCAGCAGCTCTTTCGACAGGGAGGCCTATGGCTACACCTTC.

This clonotype appeared a few times. V gene TRBV6-2 or TRBV6-3 combines with J gene TRBJ2-1; D is unresolved. V was shortened by 6 bases and J by 8 bases, with 14 bases between the two germline ends. The CDR3 extends over 13 amino acids. Germline V gene lookup returns CDR1 MNHEY and CDR2 SVGEGT. The CDR3 region has the DNA TGTGCCAGCAGCCAATCACCATCCCATGAGCAGTTCTTC. Residues: CASSQSPSHEQFF.

V and J are TRBV28 and TRBJ2-7; tentatively, D is TRBD1 (6 bases). Germline V CDR1 and CDR2: MDHEN, SYDVKM. Between the trimmed V and J ends, which lost 4 bases and 1 base, there was a span of 14 bases. The CDR3 covers 15 residues. CDR3 protein: CASSYRTVRSYEQYF. CDR3 DNA: TGTGCCAGCAGTTATAGGACAGTTAGGTCCTACGAGCAGTACTTC.

The gene calls are TRBV12-3 or TRBV12-4 and TRBJ2-7; 11 bases are shared with TRBD2. This CDR3 has 14 residues. V dropped 7 bases and J dropped 3; count of bases not matched to a gene: 5. The CDR3 sequence: CASTTSGRSYEQYF. CDR3 nucleotide sequence: TGTGCCAGCACTACTAGCGGGAGAAGCTACGAGCAGTACTTC.

The chain couples TRBV20-1 to TRBJ2-5, with D tentatively TRBD1 (5 bases). The ends were cut back, 2 bases at V and 11 bases at J, with 24 bases in the middle. Looked up from germline, CDR1 is DFQATT and CDR2 is SNEGSKA (reference sequence). The CDR3 covers 15 residues. The DNA for the CDR3 is TGCAGTGCTAGAAAACAGGTACAAATCATCAATGAGCAGTACTTC. Encoded protein: CSARKQVQIINEQYF.

The chain has TRBV7-9 and TRBJ1-6; TRBD1 aligns across 11 bases. With 4 bases clipped from V and 7 bases from J, the junction kept 6 bases outside the gene matches. Germline V gives CDR1 SEHNR, CDR2 FQNEAQ (reference sequence). The CDR3 is 16 amino acids. CDR3 region: CASSWTGGDFNSPLHF. The CDR3 nucleotides read TGTGCCAGCAGCTGGACAGGGGGCGATTTCAATTCACCCCTCCACTTT.

The chain combines TRBV20-1 with TRBJ2-7, with D perhaps matching TRBD1 or TRBD2 (5 bases each). Looked up from germline, CDR1 is DFQATT and CDR2 is SNEGSKA (reference sequence). V dropped 6 bases and J dropped 6 bases, with 15 bases sitting between them. The CDR3 has 12 residues. The CDR3 loop reads CSARDLFFEQYF. DNA of the CDR3: TGCAGTGCCCGGGACCTATTCTTCGAGCAGTACTTC.

V gene TRBV3-1 combines with J gene TRBJ2-3, with a possible D match to TRBD2 (7 bases). V was clipped by 0 bases and J by 4 bases, with 14 bases between them. This CDR3 region has 16 residues. Germline loops: CDR1 LGHDT, CDR2 YNNKEL (reference sequence). The CDR3 protein is CASSQEGGGIADTQYF. The CDR3 bases are TGTGCCAGCAGCCAAGAGGGGGGGGGCATCGCAGATACGCAGTATTTT.